This TCR beta chain is drawn from a study of cytomegalovirus exposure and HLA in healthy donors. Notes on the study in general: Fewer N-insertions than the approximately 700-donor mean were reportedly shown by an Asian-associated ancestry cluster in a later analysis. Follow-up analysis later connected one missense variant in DCLRE1C with trimming of TCR beta V- and J-genes. In vitro work confirmed that a few CMV-associated chains recognize CMV antigens.

PCR involved 60 Vbeta and 13 Jbeta primers. Clones were read by immunoSEQ multiplex PCR, and TCRdb kept only the in-frame ones, dropping some. The table has more than 95,000 clones, 10% seen once. This clone was recorded a few times. Its target is not known. Donors consisted of healthy bone marrow donors. The CDR3 has 14 residues. Germline values: CDR1 GTSNPN, CDR2 SVGIG (reference sequence). Trimming cost V 6 bases and J 7 bases; bases outside gene matches: 12. The sequence was collected from a woman aged 18-29 years in good health and CMV-seropositive. This sequence joins TRBV30 and TRBJ2-1; 7 bases map to TRBD1. Input material: PBMCs. In nucleotides, the CDR3 is TGTGCCTGTCCGACCGACAGGGCCCGGAATGAGCAGTTCTTC. Translating gives CACPTDRARNEQFF.